Included here is one TCR beta chain sequence, with context. Its antigen remains unidentified. This sample stems from a study of CD8+CD57+ T cells in acquired aplastic anemia. Study at large: The DNA of sorted CD4+ and CD8+ cells averaged 3.2 ug. General study points: The same twenty-nine CD8+ CDR3 sequences occurred in patients and in controls. Levels of CD8+ Simpson's diversity were not significantly distinct in patients versus controls.

The CDR3 covers 14 residues. V lost 3 bases, J lost 9 bases, and 8 bases stayed unmatched. CDR1 and CDR2 (germline): SQVTM, ANQGSEA. Using genomic DNA as the template, TCR beta VDJ and CDR3 profiling was carried out. TCRdb analysed the reads with MiXCR anew, one entry per CDR3 protein. Of hundreds of thousands of distinct CDR3 sequences listed, around 72% are singletons. Sequenced: sorted CD4+, CD8+, or CD8+CD57+ T cells (not recorded which) from PBMCs. This TCR came from a human donor in good health, serving as a control. The rearrangement uses TRBV29-1 and TRBJ2-3, with 11 bases aligning to TRBD1. CDR3 in DNA: TGCAGCGTTGAGTCCCGGGACAGGGGGTGGACGCAGTATTTT. This translates into CSVESRDRGWTQYF.